This T cell receptor (beta chain) originates from a study of shared clonotypes between healthy human individuals. General observations from the study: Lower generation probabilities were found for non-shared clonotypes than for those shared by all four donors.

CDR1 is MNHEY, CDR2 SMNVEV, per germline (reference sequence). V was clipped by 3 bases and J by 5 bases, with 8 bases between them. The CDR3 extends over 13 amino acids. As concerns this clone: Its specificity is unknown. Other DNA sequences of this sample code for an identical CDR3.

Profiled with immunoSEQ multiplex PCR; TCRdb holds only in-frame clones, not every one. The sample carries about 2.1 million clones, 93% recorded once. In the naive CD8 group, cells lacked CD45RO and were positively selected for CCR7, so terminally differentiated effector memory CD45RA+ cells were left out. The specimen sequenced was naive CD8+ T cells from PBMCs. The chain is built from TRBV27 and TRBJ2-1; no clear D. This clonotype was obtained from a man aged 18 to 30 in good health. Some clones in this sample may be carry-over from other donors' samples. The CDR3 region has the DNA TGTGCCAGCAGTTTGGTGGTTCACAATGAGCAGTTCTTC. Translating gives CASSLVVHNEQFF.